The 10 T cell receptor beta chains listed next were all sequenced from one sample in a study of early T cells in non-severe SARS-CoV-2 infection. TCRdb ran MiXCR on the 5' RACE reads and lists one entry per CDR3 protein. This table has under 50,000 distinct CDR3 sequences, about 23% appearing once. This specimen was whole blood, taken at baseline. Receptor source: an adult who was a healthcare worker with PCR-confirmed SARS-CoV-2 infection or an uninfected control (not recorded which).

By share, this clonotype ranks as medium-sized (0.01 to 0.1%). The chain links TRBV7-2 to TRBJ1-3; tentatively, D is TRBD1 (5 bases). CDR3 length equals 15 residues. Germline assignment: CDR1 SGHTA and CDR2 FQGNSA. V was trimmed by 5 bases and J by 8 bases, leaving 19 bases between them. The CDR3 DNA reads TGTGCCAGCAGCCCGGCGGGGGGACTGGGGCACACCATATATTTT. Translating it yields CASSPAGGLGHTIYF.

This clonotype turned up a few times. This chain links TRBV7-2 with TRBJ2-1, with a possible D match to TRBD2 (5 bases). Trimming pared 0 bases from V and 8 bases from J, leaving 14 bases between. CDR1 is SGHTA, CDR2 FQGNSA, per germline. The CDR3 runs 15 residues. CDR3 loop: CASSLAVVNGDEQFF. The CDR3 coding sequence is TGTGCCAGCAGCTTAGCGGTGGTGAACGGGGATGAGCAGTTCTTC. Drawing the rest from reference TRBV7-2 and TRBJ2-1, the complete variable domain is GAGVSQSPSNKVTEKGKDVELRCDPISGHTALYWYRQSLGQGLEFLIYFQGNSAPDKSGLPSDRFSAERTGGSVSTLTIQRTQQEDSAVYLCASSLAVVNGDEQFFGPGTRLTVL.

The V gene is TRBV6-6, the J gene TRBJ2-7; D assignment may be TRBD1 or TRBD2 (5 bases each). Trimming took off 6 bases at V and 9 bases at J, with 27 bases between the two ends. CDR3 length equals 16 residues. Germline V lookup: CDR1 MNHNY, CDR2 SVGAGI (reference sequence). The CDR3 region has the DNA TGTGCCAGCAGCCCCGGGACCGCAAATGACCCCCTCGGGCAGTACTTC. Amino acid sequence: CASSPGTANDPLGQYF.

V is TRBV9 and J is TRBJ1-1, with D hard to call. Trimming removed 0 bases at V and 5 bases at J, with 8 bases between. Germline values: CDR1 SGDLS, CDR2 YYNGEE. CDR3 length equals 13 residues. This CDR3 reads CASSVATGTEAFF. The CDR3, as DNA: TGTGCCAGCAGCGTAGCTACGGGAACTGAAGCTTTCTTT.

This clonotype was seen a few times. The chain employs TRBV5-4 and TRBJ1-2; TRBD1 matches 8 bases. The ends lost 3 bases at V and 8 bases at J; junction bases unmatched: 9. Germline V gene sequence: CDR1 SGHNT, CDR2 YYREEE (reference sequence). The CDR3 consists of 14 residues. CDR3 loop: CASSSRGRGRGYTF. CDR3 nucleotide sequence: TGTGCCAGCAGCTCCAGGGGGCGAGGGCGAGGCTACACCTTC.

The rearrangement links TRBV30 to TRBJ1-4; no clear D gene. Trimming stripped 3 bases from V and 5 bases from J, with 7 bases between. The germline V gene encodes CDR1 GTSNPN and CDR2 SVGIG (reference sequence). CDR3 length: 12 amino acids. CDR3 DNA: TGTGCCTGGAGCCGAGGAAATGAAAAACTGTTTTTT. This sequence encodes CAWSRGNEKLFF.

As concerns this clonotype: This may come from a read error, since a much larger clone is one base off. This CDR3 reads CASGDGPYSNQPQHF. CDR3 sequence (DNA): TGTGCCAGTGGCGACGGCCCCTATAGCAATCAGCCCCAGCATTTT. J is TRBJ1-5 and V is TRBV19; unclear D gene. Trimming cost V 8 bases and J 0 bases, with 14 bases left between them. Germline V gene data show CDR1 as LNHDA and CDR2 as SQIVND (reference sequence). CDR3 size: 15 residues.

CDR3 sequence: CASSSERGDQETQYF. CDR3 sequence (DNA): TGCGCCAGCAGCTCCGAGCGGGGGGACCAAGAGACCCAGTACTTC. This rearrangement joins TRBV5-1 to TRBJ2-5; TRBD2 matches at 9 bases. Germline lookup yields CDR1 SGHRS and CDR2 YFSETQ. V dropped 3 bases and J dropped 0; count of bases not matched to a gene: 3. This CDR3 has 15 residues.

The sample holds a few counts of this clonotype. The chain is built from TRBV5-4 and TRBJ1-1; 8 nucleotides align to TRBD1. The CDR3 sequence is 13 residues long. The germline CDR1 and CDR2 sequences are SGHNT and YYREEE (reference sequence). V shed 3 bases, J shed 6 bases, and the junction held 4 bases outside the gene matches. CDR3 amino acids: CASSSQGAAEAFF. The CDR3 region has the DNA TGTGCCAGCAGCTCGCAGGGGGCAGCTGAAGCTTTCTTT. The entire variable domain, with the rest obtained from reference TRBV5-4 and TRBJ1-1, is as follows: ETGVTQSPTHLIKTRGQQVTLRCSSQSGHNTVSWYQQALGQGPQFIFQYYREEENGRGNFPPRFSGLQFPNYSSELNVNALELDDSALYLCASSSQGAAEAFFGQGTRLTVV.

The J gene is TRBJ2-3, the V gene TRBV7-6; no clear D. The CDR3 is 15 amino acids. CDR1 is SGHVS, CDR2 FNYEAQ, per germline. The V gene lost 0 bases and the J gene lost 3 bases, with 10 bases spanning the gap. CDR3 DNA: TGTGCCAGCAGCTTAGCGGGTGGTAGGACAGATACGCAGTATTTT. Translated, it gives CASSLAGGRTDTQYF.